These T cell receptor beta chains were read from a single sample in a study of response to subunit inactivated influenza vaccine. Via MiXCR, TCRdb re-called the RT-PCR reads, giving one row per CDR3 protein. The sample lists roughly 460,000 distinct CDR3 sequences, about a tenth seen once, with more than 10% in the top ten. The sequences come from PBMCs from blood, collected 40 to 50 days after vaccination. These receptors were collected from a man in his fifties or sixties who received an inactivated influenza vaccine. Both conserved end residues are part of each CDR3. A D gene is named only where the DNA matches it firmly. The size entry is marked missing in some rows and otherwise reads once, few, many or a size class.

CDR3,DNA,D,V,size,J
CASSGRLADTRGANVLTF,TGTGCCAGCAGCGGAAGGCTAGCGGATACTAGAGGGGCCAACGTCCTGACTTTC,TRBD2,TRBV7-8,-,TRBJ2-6
CASSPTPGLDNNEQFF,TGTGCCAGCAGCCCGACGCCGGGACTAGACAACAATGAGCAGTTCTTC,TRBD2,TRBV7-8,-,TRBJ2-1
CASSQAGLAGSETQYF,TGCGCCAGCAGCCAAGCGGGACTAGCGGGAAGCGAGACCCAGTACTTC,TRBD2,TRBV4-3,-,TRBJ2-5
CASNPMRRGGSYEQYF,TGTGCCAGCAACCCTATGCGGCGGGGGGGCTCCTACGAGCAGTACTTC,TRBD2,TRBV12-3/TRBV12-4,few,TRBJ2-7
CASSAAPGELFF,TGTGCCAGCAGTGCGGCCCCCGGGGAGCTGTTTTTT,-,TRBV2,-,TRBJ2-2
CASTHRGGGETQYF,TGTGCCAGTACACACCGGGGGGGCGGAGAGACCCAGTACTTC,TRBD2,TRBV6-1,-,TRBJ2-5
CASSLGQSGTDTQYF,TGTGCCAGCAGCTTGGGACAGTCGGGCACAGATACGCAGTATTTT,TRBD1,TRBV7-9,-,TRBJ2-3
CASSVGAGGSSGELFF,TGTGCCAGCAGCGTAGGGGCGGGAGGATCGTCCGGGGAGCTGTTTTTT,TRBD2,TRBV9,-,TRBJ2-2
CASRKPQGFNTEAFF,TGTGCCAGCAGGAAACCCCAGGGATTCAACACTGAAGCTTTCTTT,-,TRBV6-1,few,TRBJ1-1
CSASEQGSSYGYTF,TGCAGTGCTAGCGAACAGGGATCCTCCTATGGCTACACCTTC,-,TRBV20-1,-,TRBJ1-2
CASSSGRPTGELFF,TGTGCCAGCAGCTCGGGCAGGCCTACCGGGGAGCTGTTTTTT,-,TRBV7-2,few,TRBJ2-2
CASSYSTLAGDHEQYF,TGTGCCAGCAGTTACTCCACGCTAGCGGGGGACCACGAGCAGTACTTC,TRBD2,TRBV6-2/TRBV6-3,few,TRBJ2-7
CASSSGAKSPLHF,TGTGCCAGCAGCTCAGGGGCCAAATCACCCCTCCACTTT,-,TRBV12-3/TRBV12-4,-,TRBJ1-6
CASSYSKEGVIQYF,TGTGCCAGCAGTTACTCGAAGGAGGGAGTCATTCAGTACTTC,-,TRBV6-5,few,TRBJ2-4
CAISEWQYYGYTF,TGTGCCATCAGTGAGTGGCAGTACTATGGCTACACCTTC,-,TRBV10-3,many,TRBJ1-2
CASTPLGGGSNEQFF,TGTGCCAGCACCCCTTTAGGCGGGGGGTCCAATGAGCAGTTCTTC,TRBD2,TRBV12-3/TRBV12-4,many,TRBJ2-1
CASSPTPGTGIGEKLFF,TGTGCCAGCAGTCCCACCCCCGGGACAGGCATCGGTGAAAAACTGTTTTTT,TRBD1,TRBV12-3/TRBV12-4,many,TRBJ1-4
CASSLLAGGSDTQYF,TGTGCCAGCAGCTTACTAGCGGGAGGCTCAGATACGCAGTATTTT,TRBD2,TRBV11-2,-,TRBJ2-3
CSARTGTGPEQYF,TGCAGTGCTCGCACCGGGACAGGGCCCGAGCAGTACTTC,TRBD1,TRBV20-1,few,TRBJ2-7
CASSLEDFSYNEQFF,TGTGCCAGCAGCTTAGAAGATTTCTCCTACAATGAGCAGTTCTTC,-,TRBV11-2,few,TRBJ2-1
CATAGGPTYEQYF,TGTGCCACGGCAGGGGGTCCTACCTACGAGCAGTACTTC,TRBD1,TRBV12-3/TRBV12-4,-,TRBJ2-7
CASSYDGLAGVEQYF,TGTGCCAGCAGTTACGACGGACTAGCGGGAGTCGAGCAGTACTTC,TRBD2,TRBV6-5,-,TRBJ2-7
CASSLNRNHEQYF,TGTGCCAGCAGCTTGAACAGGAACCACGAGCAGTACTTC,-,TRBV7-8,-,TRBJ2-7
CSARETGSGANVLTF,TGCAGTGCTAGAGAAACAGGCTCTGGGGCCAACGTCCTGACTTTC,-,TRBV20-1,few,TRBJ2-6
CASSLVLGDTQYF,TGTGCCAGCAGTTTAGTGCTAGGTGATACGCAGTATTTT,-,TRBV12-3/TRBV12-4,many,TRBJ2-3
CASRGADYGYTF,TGCGCCAGCCGGGGGGCAGATTATGGCTACACCTTC,-,TRBV5-1,few,TRBJ1-2
CSVTFGLAGVEQFF,TGCAGCGTTACCTTCGGACTAGCGGGCGTTGAGCAGTTCTTC,TRBD2,TRBV29-1,many,TRBJ2-1
CASSLGGLAGANTQYF,TGTGCCAGCAGCTTGGGTGGGCTAGCGGGGGCCAATACGCAGTATTTT,TRBD2,TRBV5-6,-,TRBJ2-3
CSASVRALAKNIQYF,TGCAGTGCTAGTGTCCGGGCTCTAGCCAAAAACATTCAGTACTTC,-,TRBV20-1,-,TRBJ2-4
CATQGDSSRNEQYF,TGTGCCACCCAGGGGGACTCCAGTAGGAACGAGCAGTACTTC,-,TRBV2,-,TRBJ2-7
CASSLDWQGNTEAFF,TGTGCCAGCAGCTTAGATTGGCAGGGGAACACTGAAGCTTTCTTT,-,TRBV11-2,few,TRBJ1-1
CAGRDRNEWRRETQYF,TGTGCCGGGAGGGACAGGAATGAGTGGCGGCGAGAGACCCAGTACTTC,-,TRBV12-3/TRBV12-4,many,TRBJ2-5
CASRPAPHTGELFF,TGTGCCAGCAGGCCAGCACCACACACCGGGGAGCTGTTTTTT,-,TRBV28,-,TRBJ2-2
CASSPTTTANTEAFF,TGCGCCAGCAGCCCTACAACAACAGCGAACACTGAAGCTTTCTTT,-,TRBV5-1,many,TRBJ1-1
CSTNRGQETQYF,TGCAGCACTAACCGGGGCCAAGAGACCCAGTACTTC,-,TRBV20-1,many,TRBJ2-5
CASSSWTGLYEQYF,TGTGCCAGCAGTTCGTGGACAGGGCTCTACGAGCAGTACTTC,TRBD1,TRBV28,-,TRBJ2-7
CASRSGTGTYGNTF,TGTGCCAGCAGGTCCGGGACAGGAACCTATGGCAACACCTTC,TRBD1,TRBV7-9,-,TRBJ1-2
CASSFSGRGSQPQHF,TGTGCCAGCAGTTTTTCCGGACGGGGCAGTCAGCCCCAGCATTTT,-,TRBV12-3/TRBV12-4,-,TRBJ1-5
CASSLPSGYNEQFF,TGTGCCAGCAGTTTGCCTAGCGGATACAATGAGCAGTTCTTC,TRBD2,TRBV12-3/TRBV12-4,few,TRBJ2-1
CASSLQGRSPLHF,TGTGCCAGCAGTTTACAGGGGCGATCACCCCTCCACTTT,-,TRBV12-3/TRBV12-4,few,TRBJ1-6